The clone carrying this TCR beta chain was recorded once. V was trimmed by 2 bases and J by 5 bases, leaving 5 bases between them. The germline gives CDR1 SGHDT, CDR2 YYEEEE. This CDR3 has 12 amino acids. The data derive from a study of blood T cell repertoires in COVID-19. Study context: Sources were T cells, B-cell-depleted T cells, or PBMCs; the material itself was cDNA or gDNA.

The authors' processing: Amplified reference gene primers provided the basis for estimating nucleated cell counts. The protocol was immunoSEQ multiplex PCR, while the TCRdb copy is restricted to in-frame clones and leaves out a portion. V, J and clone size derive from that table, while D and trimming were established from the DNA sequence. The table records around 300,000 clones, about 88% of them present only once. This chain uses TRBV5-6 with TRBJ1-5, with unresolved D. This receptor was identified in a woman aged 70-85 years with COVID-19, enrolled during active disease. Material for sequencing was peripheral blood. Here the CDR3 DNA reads TGTGCCAGCAGCTTTTTCGATCAGCCCCAGCATTTT. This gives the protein CASSFFDQPQHF.